This T cell receptor beta chain came from a study of PD-1 blockade in classical Hodgkin lymphoma. Overall study findings and caveats: Anyone who began nivolumab under 1 year after ASCT was excluded. There was a significant rise in CD4+ TCR diversity by C4D1, with no such rise for CD8+.

Every single patient, without exception, relapsed after autologous stem cell transplantation, and brentuximab vedotin exposure varied. This CDR3 comprises 16 residues. Germline V gene data show CDR1 as ENHRY and CDR2 as SYGVKD. Trimming removed 2 bases at V and 9 bases at J, with 20 bases between. In regard to this clone: Antigen unknown.

Generated by immunoSEQ multiplex PCR, the TCRdb table keeps only in-frame clones and is missing some. The sample yields over 90,000 clones, 85% to 90% seen once. The J gene is TRBJ1-5, the V gene TRBV10-3, with a weak D call TRBD1 (6 bases). This TCR derives from a human donor with classical Hodgkin lymphoma. The sample in question was peripheral blood mononuclear cells (PBMCs), obtained before the second cycle of nivolumab. CDR3: CAISEAIQGGLVPQHF. For the CDR3, the DNA is TGTGCCATCAGTGAGGCAATACAGGGAGGGCTGGTGCCCCAGCATTTT.